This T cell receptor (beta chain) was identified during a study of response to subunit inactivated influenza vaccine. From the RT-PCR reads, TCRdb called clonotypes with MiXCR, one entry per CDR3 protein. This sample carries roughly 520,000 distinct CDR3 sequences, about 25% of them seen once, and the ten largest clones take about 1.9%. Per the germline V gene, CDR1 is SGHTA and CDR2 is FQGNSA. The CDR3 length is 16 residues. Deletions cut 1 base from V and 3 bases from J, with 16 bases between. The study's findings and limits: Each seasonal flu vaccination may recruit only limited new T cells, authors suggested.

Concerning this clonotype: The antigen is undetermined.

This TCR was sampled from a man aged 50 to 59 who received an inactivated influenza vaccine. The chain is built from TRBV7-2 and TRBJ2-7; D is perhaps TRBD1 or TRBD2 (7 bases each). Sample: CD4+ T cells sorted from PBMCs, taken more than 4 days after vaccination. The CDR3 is CASSLEGASGLYEQYF. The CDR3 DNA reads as TGTGCCAGCAGCTTAGAGGGGGCTAGCGGACTCTACGAGCAGTACTTC.